A selection of T cell receptor beta chains follows, all from one sample in a study of T-cell memory formation after mild COVID-19. TCRdb reanalysed the 5' RACE reads using MiXCR and keeps one entry per CDR3 protein. The sample carries some 280,000 distinct CDR3 sequences, about 17% recorded once. The specimen sequenced was PBMCs or a T cell subset sorted from them (not recorded which). The receptors were gathered from a man younger than 35 who had mild COVID-19 (a few samples of this study predate the infection). Cell type and time point are not known. CDR3s include the opening cysteine and the closing phenylalanine or tryptophan. The D gene is left open where the match is weak. Expanded clones get a size class; other rows say once, few or many, or leave the size out.

>NA|NA|TRBJ2-5|TRBV7-7
TGTGCTAGCAGCACGACAGGACTCGGGGAGACCCAGTACTTC
CASSTTGLGETQYF
>few|TRBD2|TRBJ2-7|TRBV11-2
TGTGCCAGCAGCTTGGCGTATTCGCGGACTAGCCGAGAGCAGTACTTC
CASSLAYSRTSREQYF
>NA|NA|TRBJ2-5|TRBV15
TGTGCCACCAGCAGAGATGGAGAGACCCAGTACTTC
CATSRDGETQYF
>NA|TRBD1|TRBJ1-2|TRBV7-9
TGTGCCAGCAGCTCTACACTGACAGGGGTGCGGGGCTACACCTTC
CASSSTLTGVRGYTF
>many|NA|TRBJ2-2|TRBV9
TGTGCCAGCAGCTTGACTCAGTTCACCGGGGAGCTGTTTTTT
CASSLTQFTGELFF
>NA|TRBD2|TRBJ2-1|TRBV7-6
TGTGCCAGCAGCTTAGGGACTAGGTTTGAGCAGTTCTTC
CASSLGTRFEQFF
>NA|NA|TRBJ2-3|TRBV24-1
TGTGCCACCAGTGATTACAGCGGAGGCACAGATACGCAGTATTTT
CATSDYSGGTDTQYF
>few|NA|TRBJ1-4|TRBV30
TGTGCCTGGATAGAAGGGGATCCGGGCATGATGGATGAAAAACTGTTTTTT
CAWIEGDPGMMDEKLFF
>NA|NA|TRBJ2-1|TRBV6-5
TGTGCCAGCAGTCTTCGGGGCAACAATGAGCAGTTCTTC
CASSLRGNNEQFF
>few|NA|TRBJ1-1|TRBV7-2
TGTGCCAGCAGCTTAACGGACAGAGCTGAAGCTTTCTTT
CASSLTDRAEAFF
>NA|TRBD1|TRBJ2-1|TRBV6-5
TGTGCCAGCAGTAAAGGGGACAGGGCGTACAATGAGCAGTTCTTC
CASSKGDRAYNEQFF
>NA|TRBD2|TRBJ2-1|TRBV29-1
TGCAGCGTTGAAGGACCCGGGACTAGCGGGCCCCGGAGCTACAATGAGCAGTTCTTC
CSVEGPGTSGPRSYNEQFF
>NA|NA|TRBJ1-2|TRBV7-9
TGTGCCAGCAGCCCGGCGGGGGTGGCCTTATGGGGCTACACCTTC
CASSPAGVALWGYTF
>few|TRBD1|TRBJ1-4|TRBV5-1
TGCGCCAGCAGCCTAGGGACAGCAACTAATGAAAAACTGTTTTTT
CASSLGTATNEKLFF
>NA|TRBD2|TRBJ2-2|TRBV7-2
TGTGCCAGCAGTTGGACTAGCGGGGGGGCACCGTTAGGGGAGCTGTTTTTT
CASSWTSGGAPLGELFF
>NA|NA|TRBJ2-3|TRBV7-9
TGTGCCAGCAGCTTAATGGGGGGCTACACAGATACGCAGTATTTT
CASSLMGGYTDTQYF
>NA|NA|TRBJ2-7|TRBV7-8
TGTGCCAGCAGCCGAGTCCTGAGCGAGCAGTACTTC
CASSRVLSEQYF
>once|NA|TRBJ2-6|TRBV7-9
TGTGCCAGCAGCCCAGTGGGGGGCGCGGAAGGGGCCAACGTCCTGACTTTC
CASSPVGGAEGANVLTF
>few|TRBD1|TRBJ2-1|TRBV29-1
TGCAGCGTGGACCGGACGGACAGGGGACATAATGAGCAGTTCTTC
CSVDRTDRGHNEQFF
>NA|NA|TRBJ2-3|TRBV5-1
TGCGCCAGCAGCGGCGGGACACTCAACACAGATACGCAGTATTTT
CASSGGTLNTDTQYF
>many|NA|TRBJ1-2|TRBV18
TGTGCCAGCTCACCAGGGGATGGCTACACCTTC
CASSPGDGYTF
>NA|NA|TRBJ2-7|TRBV2
TGTGCCAGGGGGCGGACGGGACTTGGGGACGAGCAGTACTTC
CARGRTGLGDEQYF
>NA|NA|TRBJ1-5|TRBV7-2
TGTGCCAGCAGCTTAGCAGGGTTTCAGCCCCAGCATTTT
CASSLAGFQPQHF
>NA|TRBD2|TRBJ2-3|TRBV6-4
TGTGCCAGCAGTGACTCGGAGAAGCGGGGGAGGTATACGCAGTATTTT
CASSDSEKRGRYTQYF
>NA|TRBD1|TRBJ2-7|TRBV20-1
TGCAGTGCTGACCCCGGGACAGGTTTCTACGAGCAGTACTTC
CSADPGTGFYEQYF
>NA|TRBD2|TRBJ2-3|TRBV7-2
TGTGCCAGCAGCTCGCCTGTAGCGGGGGCTACGCAGTATTTT
CASSSPVAGATQYF
>NA|NA|TRBJ2-3|TRBV12-3/TRBV12-4
TGTGCCAGCGGGGGCGGCCGCACAGATACGCAGTATTTT
CASGGGRTDTQYF
>few|NA|TRBJ2-7|TRBV5-1
TGCGCCAGCAGCGCGGGGACCATCTACGAGCAGTACTTC
CASSAGTIYEQYF
>NA|NA|TRBJ2-3|TRBV5-1
TGCGCCAGCGCCCCCGGGGCTCTGGTAGAATCAGATACGCAGTATTTT
CASAPGALVESDTQYF
>few|TRBD2|TRBJ2-7|TRBV20-1
TGCAGTGCGAAAGAAGACGGGGGGACCCGCTACGAGCAGTACTTC
CSAKEDGGTRYEQYF
>few|NA|TRBJ1-2|TRBV4-3
TGCGCCAGCAGCCAAGATCGACAGGTACCGGACTATGGCTACACCTTC
CASSQDRQVPDYGYTF
>many|NA|TRBJ2-7|TRBV6-1
TGTGCCAGCAGTGAACTGGGTTCCTACGAGCAGTACTTC
CASSELGSYEQYF
>few|NA|TRBJ1-5|TRBV4-2
TGTGCCAGCAGCCCGGGGGCAGGGGCAGGTTTCAATCAGCCCCAGCATTTT
CASSPGAGAGFNQPQHF